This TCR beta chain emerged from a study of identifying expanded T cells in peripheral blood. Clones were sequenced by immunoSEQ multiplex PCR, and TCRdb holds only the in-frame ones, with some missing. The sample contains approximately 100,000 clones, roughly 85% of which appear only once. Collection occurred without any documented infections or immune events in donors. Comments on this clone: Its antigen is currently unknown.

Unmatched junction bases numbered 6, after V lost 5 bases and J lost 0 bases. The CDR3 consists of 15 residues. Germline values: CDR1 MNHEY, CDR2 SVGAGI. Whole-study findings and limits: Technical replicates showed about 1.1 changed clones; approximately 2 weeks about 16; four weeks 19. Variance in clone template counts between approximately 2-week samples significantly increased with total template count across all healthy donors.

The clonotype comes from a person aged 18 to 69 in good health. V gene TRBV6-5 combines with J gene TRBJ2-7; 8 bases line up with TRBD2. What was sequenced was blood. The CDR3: CASSLGGASSYEQYF. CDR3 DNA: TGTGCCAGCAGTCTCGGGGGGGCCAGCTCCTACGAGCAGTACTTC.